A selection of T cell receptor beta chains follows, all from one sample in a study of shared clonotypes between healthy human individuals. TCRdb's copy holds only in-frame clones and misses some; the assay was immunoSEQ multiplex PCR. The sample has 550,000 to 700,000 clones, roughly 73% seen once; the top ten hold around 2%. Sequencing was carried out using memory CD4+ T cells sorted from blood. The receptors come from a woman under 40 in good health. Each CDR3 is given with its conserved first and last residue. The D gene is left open where the match is weak. The listing skips clone size in some rows; elsewhere it reads once, few, many or a size class.

TRBV2,TRBD1,14,NA,TRBJ2-7,TGTGCCAGCAAGGGGACAGCGAGCTCCTACGAGCAGTACTTC,CASKGTASSYEQYF
TRBV28,NA,15,NA,TRBJ2-1,TGTGCCAGCGGAGGGGGCCTCGCCGCCGGCAATGAGCAGTTCTTC,CASGGGLAAGNEQFF
TRBV27,TRBD2,18,NA,TRBJ2-1,TGTGCCAGCAGTCTTTCATCCGGTCTAGCGGGCTCCTACAATGAGCAGTTCTTC,CASSLSSGLAGSYNEQFF
TRBV5-1,NA,14,NA,TRBJ2-3,TGCGCCAGCAGCTTGGCCGGGAGTAGCTCTACGCAGTATTTT,CASSLAGSSSTQYF
TRBV19,TRBD1,15,few,TRBJ2-1,TGTGCCAGTAGTAGGACGACAGGGGGCTACAATGAGCAGTTCTTC,CASSRTTGGYNEQFF
TRBV19,TRBD1,13,NA,TRBJ1-5,TGTGCCAGTAGTCCGACAGGGAGTCAGCCCCAGCATTTT,CASSPTGSQPQHF
TRBV9,NA,16,NA,TRBJ2-1,TGTGCCAGCAGCGTAGATGGGAGTAGCTCCTACAATGAGCAGTTCTTC,CASSVDGSSSYNEQFF
TRBV5-6,NA,13,NA,TRBJ2-5,TGTGCCAGCAGGCTCAGGGGTGCGCAGACCCAGTACTTC,CASRLRGAQTQYF
TRBV5-6,NA,14,NA,TRBJ1-1,TGTGCCAGCAGCATGCTTAACAGGGACACTGAAGCTTTCTTT,CASSMLNRDTEAFF
TRBV6-4,TRBD1,14,many,TRBJ2-1,TGTGCCAGCAGTGTTTCGGGACAGGGACTTGAGCAGTTCTTC,CASSVSGQGLEQFF
TRBV10-3,NA,14,once,TRBJ2-1,TGTGCCATCAGCGACTACCCCGCCGTCGCTGAGCAGTTCTTC,CAISDYPAVAEQFF
TRBV28,NA,13,NA,TRBJ1-1,TGTGCCAGTTCCGAGAGTAGGAACACTGAAGCTTTCTTT,CASSESRNTEAFF
TRBV18,NA,16,few,TRBJ2-7,TGTGCCAGCTCCACGACTAATTTCGGGAGTTTCTACGAGCAGTACTTC,CASSTTNFGSFYEQYF
TRBV7-9,NA,14,NA,TRBJ2-2,TGTGCCAGCAGCGTAGCAGGGGTTGGCGGGGAGCTGTTTTTT,CASSVAGVGGELFF
TRBV6-1,NA,14,NA,TRBJ2-7,TGTGCCCTACAGGAGGGGCAGTCCGGCTACGAGCAGTACTTC,CALQEGQSGYEQYF
TRBV5-1,TRBD1,13,NA,TRBJ2-7,TGCGCCAGCAGCCCGGGACAGACCTACGAGCAGTACTTC,CASSPGQTYEQYF
TRBV7-7,TRBD2,15,NA,TRBJ2-7,TGTGCCAGCAGCCCTGGACTAGCGGGGGACTACGAGCAGTACTTC,CASSPGLAGDYEQYF
TRBV7-9,NA,15,NA,TRBJ2-3,TGTGCCAGCAGCCCCCCCAACAGCCCCGCAGATACGCAGTATTTT,CASSPPNSPADTQYF
TRBV29-1,TRBD1,12,many,TRBJ1-1,TGCAGCGTTGTGACAGGGTTCTCTGAAGCTTTCTTT,CSVVTGFSEAFF
TRBV27,NA,13,NA,TRBJ1-1,TGTGCCAGCAGTTCGATCCAAAACGGTGGGGCTTTCTTT,CASSSIQNGGAFF
TRBV7-7,NA,15,NA,TRBJ2-5,TGTGCCAGCAGCTTAGCGTCGGCAGGGTGGGAGACCCAGTACTTC,CASSLASAGWETQYF
TRBV5-1,TRBD2,15,NA,TRBJ2-1,TGCGCCAGCAGAAGAGTACTCATAGCGGGCAATGAGCAGTTCTTC,CASRRVLIAGNEQFF
TRBV5-4,NA,14,many,TRBJ1-2,TGTGCCAGCAGCTTGGTCCGGGGTGGCTATGGCTACACCTTC,CASSLVRGGYGYTF
TRBV2,NA,14,NA,TRBJ1-5,TGTGCCAGCAGTCCCATAGGGAGGAATCAGCCCCAGCATTTT,CASSPIGRNQPQHF
TRBV13,NA,11,NA,TRBJ1-1,TGTGCCAGCAGCCGACAGTATGAAGCTTTCTTT,CASSRQYEAFF
TRBV9,NA,13,NA,TRBJ2-3,TGTGCCAGCAGCGTAGGAAGATCCGATACGCAGTATTTT,CASSVGRSDTQYF
TRBV7-9,TRBD1,18,NA,TRBJ1-3,TGTGCCAGCAGCTACCCCTCTAACAGGGGGCGATCGGGAAACACCATATATTTT,CASSYPSNRGRSGNTIYF
TRBV4-1,NA,18,NA,TRBJ1-5,TGCGCCAGCAGCCAAACACCCGGAACAAACAGGGATGGTCAGCCCCAGCATTTT,CASSQTPGTNRDGQPQHF
TRBV19,NA,16,NA,TRBJ2-2,TGTGCCAGTAGTATCGTCGACAGCCGGAACACCGGGGAGCTGTTTTTT,CASSIVDSRNTGELFF
TRBV28,TRBD2,16,few,TRBJ2-7,TGTGCCAGCAGTGAATTTACTAGCGGGTCCTCCTACGAGCAGTACTTC,CASSEFTSGSSYEQYF
TRBV19,TRBD1,16,NA,TRBJ1-5,TGTGCCAGTATACCTCGGCAGGGGGCTACAAATCAGCCCCAGCATTTT,CASIPRQGATNQPQHF
TRBV6-6,NA,16,once,TRBJ1-4,TGTGCCAGCAGTTACACCGGCGACAGATTCTGGGAAAAACTGTTTTTT,CASSYTGDRFWEKLFF
TRBV11-1,TRBD2,15,once,TRBJ2-1,TGTGCCAGCAGAATCCTAGCGGCTAAATTTCATGAGCAGTTCTTC,CASRILAAKFHEQFF
TRBV7-9,TRBD1,16,once,TRBJ1-5,TGTGCCAGCAGCTTGTTTCGCGGACAGGGCGGTCAGCCCCAGCATTTT,CASSLFRGQGGQPQHF
TRBV27,NA,14,NA,TRBJ2-3,TGTGCCAGCAGTTTAGATCTAAAAACAGATACGCAGTATTTT,CASSLDLKTDTQYF
TRBV11-2,TRBD1,15,NA,TRBJ2-1,TGTGCCAGCAGCTCGCCGGGACAGGGTCACAATGAGCAGTTCTTC,CASSSPGQGHNEQFF
TRBV5-1,NA,15,NA,TRBJ1-5,TGCGCCAGCAGCTTGTGGGGGGAGACGGATCAGCCCCAGCATTTT,CASSLWGETDQPQHF
TRBV7-9,NA,13,once,TRBJ1-1,TGTGCCAGCAGCTTGGGAGGGCGCACTGAAGCTTTCTTT,CASSLGGRTEAFF